Below, 9 T cell receptor beta chains from the same sample are listed, as sequenced in a study of shared clonotypes between healthy human individuals. The data were produced by immunoSEQ multiplex PCR, yet TCRdb's version contains in-frame clones alone and is incomplete. The profile shows under 2,500,000 clones, nearly 97% of them singletons. The sequenced sample was naive CD4+ T cells sorted from blood. Specified subset: CD45RA+ positively selected. The receptor source for this set is a man between 18 and 35 years old in good health.

A note on this clone: A junction end diverges from the germline sequence, so it may reflect a read error. The CDR3 spells CASSEARQGVLF. The CDR3 DNA sequence: TGTGCCAGCAGTGAAGCGCGACAGGGCGTCCTCTTC. The chain couples TRBV6-1 to TRBJ1-2, with 7 nucleotides matching TRBD1. Germline CDR1 MNHNS, CDR2 SASEGT. This CDR3 region has 12 residues.

This rearrangement joins TRBV5-1 to TRBJ2-5; 10 bases match TRBD1. Unmatched junction bases numbered 6, after V lost 3 bases and J lost 4 bases. This CDR3 comprises 15 residues. CDR1 SGHRS and CDR2 YFSETQ come from the germline V gene. CDR3 loop: CASSSDRGFIETQYF. The DNA of the CDR3 is TGCGCCAGCAGCTCGGACAGGGGGTTCATAGAGACCCAGTACTTC. Using reference TRBV5-1 and TRBJ2-5 for the parts outside the CDR3, the full variable domain is KAGVTQTPRYLIKTRGQQVTLSCSPISGHRSVSWYQQTPGQGLQFLFEYFSETQRNKGNFPGRFSGRQFSNSRSEMNVSTLELGDSALYLCASSSDRGFIETQYFGPGTRLLVL.

The rearrangement links TRBV30 to TRBJ1-1; D is perhaps TRBD1 (5 bases). Trimming pared 2 bases from V and 5 bases from J, leaving 15 bases between. CDR1 is GTSNPN and CDR2 is SVGIG in the germline V gene (reference sequence). This CDR3 has 14 amino acids. The CDR3 spells CAWSIGARRTEAFF. DNA for the CDR3: TGTGCCTGGAGTATAGGGGCGCGACGGACTGAAGCTTTCTTT.

This rearrangement joins TRBV2 to TRBJ2-7; TRBD1 agrees at 9 bases. From germline, CDR1 is SNHLY and CDR2 FYNNEI. The junction had 15 bases not matched to a gene; V was cut back by 8 bases and J by 4 bases. The CDR3 is 16 amino acids. DNA for the CDR3: TGTGCCAGCGGGCCTCCGGGACAGGGTCTTGGGTACGAGCAGTACTTC. Translation gives CASGPPGQGLGYEQYF.

This chain connects TRBV21-1 to TRBJ1-6; TRBD1, as called in the table, went unchecked against the DNA. TRBV21-1 is assigned pseudogene status. The CDR3 sequence is 17 residues long. This CDR3 is CASSKAGKSSYNSPLHF. The DNA for the CDR3 is TGTGCCAGCAGCAAAGCGGGCAAGAGCTCCTATAATTCACCCCTCCACTTT.

As concerns this clone: The sample carries other DNA sequences with the same CDR3. The chain carries TRBV19 and TRBJ1-2; D is ambiguous. This CDR3 is 12 amino acids long. The germline CDR1 and CDR2 sequences are LNHDA and SQIVND (reference sequence). Deletions cut 8 bases from V and 3 bases from J, with 10 bases between. This CDR3 reads CASRGQDYGYTF. The CDR3, as DNA: TGTGCCAGTCGAGGGCAGGACTATGGCTACACCTTC.

The CDR3 spells CATSRGGGSLETQYF. The CDR3 nucleotides read TGCGCCACCTCCCGAGGGGGCGGGAGTCTTGAGACCCAGTACTTC. V gene TRBV5-1 combines with J gene TRBJ2-5; D may be TRBD1 or TRBD2 (7 bases each). The V end lost 9 bases, the J end lost 5 bases, and 23 bases lay between the germline ends. The germline V gene encodes CDR1 SGHRS and CDR2 YFSETQ. The CDR3 sequence is 15 residues long.

The genes are TRBV7-9 and TRBJ2-1; D not certain. In germline, CDR1 is SEHNR, CDR2 FQNEAQ (reference sequence). With 5 bases removed from V and 0 bases from J, the gap between germline ends came to 17 bases. The CDR3 is 17 residues long. The CDR3 region is CASSPLRFPSSYNEQFF. The CDR3 DNA reads TGTGCCAGCAGCCCCCTTAGGTTCCCGAGCTCCTACAATGAGCAGTTCTTC.

The genes are TRBV5-1 and TRBJ2-6; D may be TRBD2 (7 bases). The CDR3 covers 20 residues. Germline V gives CDR1 SGHRS, CDR2 YFSETQ. The V gene lost 1 base and the J gene lost 1 base, with 21 bases spanning the gap. CDR3 residues: CASSLSLRGASGSGANVLTF. The CDR3 nucleotides read TGCGCCAGCAGCTTGTCGTTACGGGGGGCAAGCGGTTCTGGGGCCAACGTCCTGACTTTC.